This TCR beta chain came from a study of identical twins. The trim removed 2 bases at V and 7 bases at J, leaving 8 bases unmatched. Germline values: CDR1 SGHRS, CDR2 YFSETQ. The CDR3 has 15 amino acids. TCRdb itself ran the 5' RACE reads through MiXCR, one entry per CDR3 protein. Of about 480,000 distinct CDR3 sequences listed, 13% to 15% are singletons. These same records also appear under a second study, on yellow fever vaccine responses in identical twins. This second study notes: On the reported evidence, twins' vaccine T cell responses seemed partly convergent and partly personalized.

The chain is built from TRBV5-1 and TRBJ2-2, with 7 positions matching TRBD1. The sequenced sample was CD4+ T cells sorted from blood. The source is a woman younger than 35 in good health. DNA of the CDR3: TGCGCCAGCAGCTTCCGGACAGGAGCCATCGGGGAGCTGTTTTTT. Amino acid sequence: CASSFRTGAIGELFF.